The following is a T cell receptor (beta chain) sequence with its context. Antigen unknown. Donors were healthy Caucasian individuals from Russia aged about 6 to 100. The data were obtained in a study of blood T cells in healthy people across ages. Study-wide results and limits: Underestimates were what the diversity estimates from one million T cells were considered to be. Versus aged donors, long-lived donors had higher diversity and more naive CD4+ cells.

A J-beta primer mix and a sample-barcoded 5' primer were used in a second PCR of roughly 6 to 11 cycles. TCRdb itself ran the 5' RACE reads through MiXCR, one entry per CDR3 protein. The sample has about a million distinct CDR3 sequences, around 54% seen once. The TCR was taken from a woman between 55 and 75 years old in good health. The sample was blood.

The CDR3 spells CASRKPGQSPGANVLTF. The CDR3 coding sequence is TGCGCCAGCAGGAAGCCGGGACAGAGCCCTGGGGCCAACGTCCTGACTTTC. The V and J genes are TRBV4-1 and TRBJ2-6; 7 bases are shared with TRBD1. V was pared by 6 bases and J by 2 bases, with 10 bases of the junction left unmatched. The CDR3 runs 17 residues. CDR1 and CDR2 (germline): MGHRA, YSYEKL.